The present entry profiles one T cell receptor beta chain with its context. As yet, its antigen is unknown. This entry belongs to a study of fetal regulatory T cell absence and autoimmunity. The CDR3 consists of 16 residues. Deletions cut 5 bases from V and 2 bases from J, with 15 bases between. From germline, CDR1 is SEHNR and CDR2 FQNEAQ (reference sequence). Profiling relied on immunoSEQ multiplex PCR, and the TCRdb table lists in-frame clones only, not all of them. The sample holds about 95,000 clones, about two thirds seen once. Overall study results and limits: Cord blood and pancreas showed broadly similar TRB gene family usage. Compared with cord blood, pancreas showed oligoclonal TCR enrichment, some clones over 80-fold.

This sequence was found in a male donor with IPEX syndrome. What was sequenced was pancreas tissue. J is TRBJ2-2 and V is TRBV7-9, with D tentatively TRBD1 (5 bases). CDR3 protein: CASSLRTRDNTGELFF. The DNA for the CDR3 is TGTGCCAGCAGCCTAAGGACAAGAGACAACACCGGGGAGCTGTTTTTT.